Listed below are T cell receptor beta chains from one sample, sequenced in a study of blood T cells in healthy people across ages. MiXCR, applied by TCRdb to the 5' RACE reads, yields one record per CDR3 protein. The sample consists of 780,000 or so distinct CDR3 sequences, around three fifths of them appearing once. Sequencing input: blood. The receptor set was obtained from a middle-aged man in good health. Both conserved end residues are part of each CDR3. Each record gives: J gene, D gene, clone size, V gene, CDR3 DNA, CDR3 protein. A D gene is named only where the DNA matches it firmly. Clone size is given for some rows only: seen once, a few or many times, or a class if the clone is expanded.

TRBJ2-7,NA,many,TRBV4-1,TGCGCCAGCAGCCAGGGGGACGCCTCCGTAGGAATCGAGCAGTACTTC,CASSQGDASVGIEQYF
TRBJ1-2,NA,NA,TRBV7-9,TGTGCCAGCAGCTTAGTGAGCGGTGTAGGCAGCGACTATGGCTACACCTTC,CASSLVSGVGSDYGYTF
TRBJ2-5,NA,NA,TRBV28,TGTGCCAGCAGTCCGCAGGGGTGGGAGACCCAGTACTTC,CASSPQGWETQYF
TRBJ1-1,NA,few,TRBV7-9,TGTGCCAGCACCGTAGACCCGAACACTGAAGCTTTCTTT,CASTVDPNTEAFF
TRBJ2-1,TRBD2,few,TRBV19,TGTGCCACCGCGACTAGCGGGATAACCTACAATGAGCAGTTCTTC,CATATSGITYNEQFF
TRBJ2-1,NA,NA,TRBV6-6,TGTGCCAGCAGCCCGGGAATCTCCTACAATGAGCGGTTCTTC,CASSPGISYNERFF
TRBJ2-3,TRBD1,NA,TRBV24-1,TGTGCCACCAGTGATTTGCGGGGACAGGGCGCGAGGACAGATACGCAGTATTTT,CATSDLRGQGARTDTQYF
TRBJ2-1,TRBD2,NA,TRBV27,TGTGCCAGCAGACTAGCGGGATATTACAATGAGCAGTTCTTC,CASRLAGYYNEQFF
TRBJ2-3,NA,NA,TRBV9,TGTGCCAGCAGCGTAGATCGGGGTGGGGAAACGACAGATACGCAGTATTTT,CASSVDRGGETTDTQYF
TRBJ2-1,NA,NA,TRBV7-3,TGTGCCAGCAGCCACCCCCAGCCCCACTCCTACAATGAGCAGTTCTTC,CASSHPQPHSYNEQFF
TRBJ2-1,NA,few,TRBV15,TGTGCCACCAGCAGAGATAGCCTAAGGACCCGGGGGAAACCTCTAAATGAGCAGTTCTTC,CATSRDSLRTRGKPLNEQFF
TRBJ1-1,TRBD1,once,TRBV27,TGTGCCAGCAGACGGCAGGGGGCGCAAGGGGGAGAAGCTTTCTTT,CASRRQGAQGGEAFF
TRBJ2-6,TRBD1,NA,TRBV4-3,TGCGCCGGCAGCCATGGGACAGGGGGCCTTACTGGGGCCAACGTCCTGACTTTC,CAGSHGTGGLTGANVLTF
TRBJ1-1,NA,NA,TRBV10-3,TGTGCCATCAGTGAGCCAGGCCGGCGGGGAACTGAAGCTTTCTTT,CAISEPGRRGTEAFF
TRBJ2-5,TRBD1,NA,TRBV24-1,TGTGCCACCAGTGACATAGACAGGGACGGGACCCAGTACTTC,CATSDIDRDGTQYF
TRBJ2-1,NA,NA,TRBV7-3,TGTGCCAGCAGCCAAACCCGGGGGACCGAATACAATGAGCAGTTCTTC,CASSQTRGTEYNEQFF
TRBJ2-7,TRBD1,NA,TRBV25-1,TGTGCCAGCAGGCGGGGGACAGGGTCCTACGAGCAGTACTTC,CASRRGTGSYEQYF
TRBJ1-5,NA,few,TRBV20-1,TGCAGTGCTAGAGATGGGGCAGGAGTTTTGCCCCAGCATTTT,CSARDGAGVLPQHF
TRBJ2-1,NA,few,TRBV20-1,TGCGCGATTTCCAGGGCGTCCGTCCTCAATGAGCAGTTCTTC,CAISRASVLNEQFF
TRBJ1-1,NA,NA,TRBV5-4,TGTGCCAGCAGCTTCGCGACAGGGAACACTGAAGCTTTCTTT,CASSFATGNTEAFF
TRBJ2-4,NA,few,TRBV20-1,TGCAGTGCTAGCGAGGGGTTAGCCAAAAACATTCAGTACTTC,CSASEGLAKNIQYF
TRBJ2-3,TRBD1,NA,TRBV12-3/TRBV12-4,TGTGCCAGCAGTTTCCCGGGACAGGACTACACAGATACGCAGTATTTT,CASSFPGQDYTDTQYF
TRBJ2-7,TRBD1,NA,TRBV4-1,TGCGCCAGCAGCCAAGTCAGAGGGGGCGCCTACGAGCAGTACTTC,CASSQVRGGAYEQYF
TRBJ1-2,NA,few,TRBV6-1,TGTGCCAGCAGTCGTGCCAGGGTAGTGTCCACCGTTACTCCAAATGGCTACACCTTC,CASSRARVVSTVTPNGYTF
TRBJ1-4,NA,NA,TRBV4-1,TGCGCCAGCAGCCAAGTATGGGGTGAAAAACTGTTTTTT,CASSQVWGEKLFF
TRBJ2-1,TRBD2,NA,TRBV20-1,TGCAGTGCTAGAGACGGCGGGAGAGGGGACAATGAGCAGTTCTTC,CSARDGGRGDNEQFF
TRBJ2-3,TRBD1,once,TRBV6-2/TRBV6-3,TGTGCCAGCAGCTTCCCCGACAGGGGGGCCACAGATACGCAGTATTTT,CASSFPDRGATDTQYF
TRBJ2-5,TRBD2,NA,TRBV20-1,TGCAGTGCTAGGGATCTAGCGGGGGTCGTCCGGGAGACCCAGTACTTC,CSARDLAGVVRETQYF
TRBJ2-1,NA,NA,TRBV5-4,TGTGCCAGCAGCTTGGAACGGCTCGGGGATGAGCAGTTCTTC,CASSLERLGDEQFF
TRBJ2-3,NA,few,TRBV10-3,TGTGCCAGGACCATAGGTCGCAGAAGCACAGATACGCAGTATTTT,CARTIGRRSTDTQYF
TRBJ2-5,TRBD1,NA,TRBV6-1,TGTGCCAGCAGTGAAGGGACAGGGGGGGAGACCCAGTACTTC,CASSEGTGGETQYF
TRBJ2-7,TRBD1,few,TRBV6-5,TGTGCCAGCAGCCCCCCAGGGGGCCCCCTTTACGAGCAGTACTTC,CASSPPGGPLYEQYF
TRBJ2-3,TRBD2,NA,TRBV7-2,TGTGCCAGCAGCTCCGAACAGGGACTAGCGGGAGGAAAAGATACGCAGTATTTT,CASSSEQGLAGGKDTQYF
TRBJ2-1,NA,few,TRBV9,TGTGCCAGCAGCGAGGAAGCGTACAATGAGCAGTTCTTC,CASSEEAYNEQFF
TRBJ2-1,TRBD2,NA,TRBV6-5,TGTGCCAGCAAACCCGGGACTAGCGGGTGGGACAATGAGCAGTTCTTC,CASKPGTSGWDNEQFF
TRBJ2-4,TRBD2,NA,TRBV28,TGTGCCAGCAGTCCTCGCACCCATGTAGCGGGAGGAGCCGGCATTCAGTACTTC,CASSPRTHVAGGAGIQYF
TRBJ1-5,TRBD1,NA,TRBV5-1,TGCGCCAGCAGCTTGGGGGGACAGGGAGGACAGCCCCAGCATTTT,CASSLGGQGGQPQHF
TRBJ2-1,TRBD2,NA,TRBV7-8,TGTGCCAGCAGGGCCCTCATGGGACTAGCGGGGGGGCCGTTTCCTGAGCAGTTCTTC,CASRALMGLAGGPFPEQFF
TRBJ2-4,TRBD2,few,TRBV6-2/TRBV6-3,TGTGCCAGCAGGAGGGGACTACTGAAAAACATTCAGTACTTC,CASRRGLLKNIQYF
TRBJ2-1,NA,NA,TRBV6-1,TGTGCCAGCAGTAGGGACTGGAACAATGAGCAGTTCTTC,CASSRDWNNEQFF
TRBJ2-5,TRBD1,NA,TRBV29-1,TGCAGCGTTGTGGACAGGGCCAACCCTTCCCTACCACAAGAGACCCAGTACTTC,CSVVDRANPSLPQETQYF
TRBJ2-3,NA,NA,TRBV20-1,TGCAGTGCGAGAATCACAGATACGCAGTATTTT,CSARITDTQYF
TRBJ2-7,NA,NA,TRBV12-3/TRBV12-4,TGTGCCAGCAGGCCCTCCGGGACCTACGAGCAGTACTTC,CASRPSGTYEQYF
TRBJ2-3,TRBD1,NA,TRBV7-9,TGTGCCAGCAGCTTTTTGGGATCAAAGGACAGGGACACGCAGTATTTT,CASSFLGSKDRDTQYF
TRBJ2-1,NA,NA,TRBV19,TGTGCCAGTAGTAAGTTCAGGGGCGAGCAGTTCTTC,CASSKFRGEQFF
TRBJ2-3,TRBD2,NA,TRBV7-9,TGTGCCAGCAGCTTCACTAGCGCGAGCACAGATACGCAGTATTTT,CASSFTSASTDTQYF
TRBJ2-7,NA,NA,TRBV9,TGTGCCAGCAGCCCCCGCACGAGCGGCAACGAGCAGTACTTC,CASSPRTSGNEQYF
TRBJ1-2,NA,NA,TRBV9,TGTGCCAGCAGCCCCCGCATCGGCGGTGGCTACACCTTC,CASSPRIGGGYTF
TRBJ2-3,NA,NA,TRBV6-5,TGTGCCAGCAGTTCCGTAGCGAGAACCACAGATACGCAGTATTTT,CASSSVARTTDTQYF
TRBJ2-2,TRBD1,NA,TRBV5-1,TGCGCCAGCAGCTTGGCAGTCGGGACAGGGAACACCGGGGAGCTGTTTTTT,CASSLAVGTGNTGELFF
TRBJ2-6,NA,NA,TRBV21-1,TGTGCCAGCCGTCCCTCGGACAGGGTTGCCGGGGCCAACGTCCTGACTTTC,CASRPSDRVAGANVLTF
TRBJ2-6,TRBD1,NA,TRBV29-1,TGCAGCGTTCAGGGGGAGACTGGGGCCAACGTCCTGACTTTC,CSVQGETGANVLTF
TRBJ2-3,NA,few,TRBV10-3,TGTGCCATCACTTCAGACTGGGGGACAGATACGCAGTATTTT,CAITSDWGTDTQYF
TRBJ1-5,NA,NA,TRBV6-6,TGTGCCAGCAGTACACCTGGCTCTGTTCAGCCCCAGCATTTT,CASSTPGSVQPQHF
TRBJ2-5,TRBD2,NA,TRBV6-2/TRBV6-3,TGTGCCAGCAGCCCCTATGAGCGGGAGTTAGGTGAGCAGTACTTC,CASSPYERELGEQYF
TRBJ2-5,NA,NA,TRBV7-2,TGTGCCAGCAGCTCTCGGCTACACCGGGGGGAGACCCAGTACTTC,CASSSRLHRGETQYF
TRBJ2-3,TRBD1,few,TRBV7-2,TGTGCCAGCAGCAGACGCGTGGCAGGGGGCCCAGATACGCAGTATTTT,CASSRRVAGGPDTQYF
TRBJ2-5,NA,few,TRBV7-2,TGTGCCAGCAGCTTAGCGTGGGCGGGGCAAGAGACCCAGTACTTC,CASSLAWAGQETQYF
TRBJ2-1,TRBD1,NA,TRBV12-3/TRBV12-4,TGTGCCAGCAGCTTAAGGACAGGAACTAATAATGAGCAGTTCTTC,CASSLRTGTNNEQFF